A single T cell receptor beta chain is shown here with its context. It has no known antigen specificity. From the germline V gene, CDR1 is SQVTM and CDR2 is ANQGSEA. Spanning cysteine to phenylalanine, the CDR3 consists of 13 amino acids. Only the CDR3 region is kept as DNA, spanning 39 bases read in frame from base 1. V and J lose 6 bases and 0 bases, and a span of 9 bases separates them. Receptor amplification or capture employed the immunoSEQ multiplex PCR assay. For the multiplex PCR, a mixture combining 60 forward primers for TCR Vbeta segments and 13 reverse primers for TCR Jbeta segments was used. Amplification of the CDR3 region of rearranged TCR beta genes was performed with a multiplex PCR assay on genomic DNA. The amplified TCR beta libraries were sequenced on the Illumina HiSeq System as 87-base-pair reads. Per the original workflow: A later analysis counted about 80 million unique TCR beta chains across the 700 or so repertoires, and some 11 million of these chains were shared by at least two donors. Raw reads were error-corrected and collapsed into unique sequences by a nearest-neighbor algorithm in which closely related sequences were merged to remove PCR and sequencing errors. CDR3 sequences were aligned to IMGT reference sequences to assign V, D and J gene segments. For a sequence to be retained, a match of at least six nucleotides to both a V gene segment and a J gene segment was required. Rearrangements were classified as productive when the CDR3 lacked stop codons and remained in frame with V and J, and all other rearrangements were classified as non-productive. CDR3 was defined by IMGT convention, running from the second conserved V-encoded cysteine to the conserved J-encoded phenylalanine. The earlier analysis of approximately 500 of the donors excluded sequences that lacked an unambiguous match to a single V gene segment. In an earlier analysis of approximately 550 of the donors, V segments were called functional above 56.7% productive rearrangements and were called segregating when the between-donor standard deviation exceeded 5%. A statistical classification framework was built to diagnose cytomegalovirus status from the catalog of TCR beta chain sequences. In a later analysis, TCR nucleotide sequences were compared against IMGT/GENE-DB human TR gene sequences so that V and J genes could be assigned. In a later analysis, CDR3 sequences and most-parsimonious VDJ recombination scenarios were assigned using the TCRdist pipeline. A later analysis defined each TCR beta chain by its CDR3 amino acid sequence plus V-gene family, and excluded reads lacking a unique V-gene family. In a later analysis, around 600 highly shared, low-generation-probability nucleotide sequences were removed to address suspected cross-contamination and a sequencing artifact. In a later analysis, a clonal expansion index was calculated for each public chain from normalized within-repertoire ranks of inferred template counts. In a later analysis, generation probabilities were computed with a VDJ recombination model fitted to out-of-frame rearrangements, and the resulting probabilities were checked against IGoR. A later analysis scored TCR-TCR, TCR-HLA and TCR-CMV co-occurrence with hypergeometric tests, applying a repertoire-size bias correction to TCR pairs. A later analysis estimated false discovery rates by permuting HLA or CMV assignments 20 times. In a later analysis, co-occurring TCRs were grouped using DBSCAN, with TCRdist sequence similarity added in when clustering inside HLA-allele-positive subsets. Repertoires with fewer than 30,000 or more than 120,000 public chains were left out of co-occurrence clustering, as were five repertoires with anomalous nucleotide sharing. TCRdb took this table from immuneACCESS and kept in-frame rearrangements with V and J called. Such tables lack part of the clones; where checked against another copy, unresolved V genes explain under half of the gap, and the rest is unexplained. Clone size and the V and J calls come from that table; the DNA yielded D and trimming. The sample's clone listing holds 100,000 to 150,000 clones. Around 1.5% of the sample comes from the top ten.

The cohort was made up of hundreds of healthy bone marrow donors. At the time of sampling, every cohort member was nominally healthy, though immune exposures that went unrecorded were likely present. The donor tested CMV seronegative, placing the donor among the 350 or so seronegative members of the cohort. A peripheral blood sample was collected from each donor, and TCR beta sequencing was performed on peripheral blood mononuclear cells. Genomic DNA was extracted from the blood cell samples with the Qiagen DNeasy Blood Extraction Kit. These data are taken from a study of cytomegalovirus exposure and HLA in healthy donors (dated by TCRdb to about 2017). General notes on the study: An earlier analysis of some 600 of the donors reported about 260 Gb of sequence data and 117 million unique TCR beta sequences obtained from approximately 180 million T cells. To decide whether each TCR beta V gene segment behaved as functional or pseudogenic, an earlier analysis of approximately 590 of the donors relied on high-throughput TCR beta sequencing. Both class I and class II loci were covered by HLA typing, at four-digit resolution. A later analysis re-analyzed previously published TCR beta repertoires from approximately 700 donors and added high-resolution HLA genotyping to study TCR occurrence patterns. Every discovery cohort repertoire had been produced on one sequencing platform. A later genetic analysis took genome-wide SNP genotypes for about 60% of the roughly 670 donors and used that subset as a discovery cohort. Along with the roughly 710-subject first cohort, a separate validation cohort of about 110 different subjects was used. An early release that covered about 600 HLA-typed donors contained approximately 290 gigabases of sequencing data and 80 million or so unique TCR sequences. Using immunosequencing, the study profiled T cell repertoires from 640 or so subjects and related those repertoires to cytomegalovirus serostatus. Donor age, sex, ethnicity and CMV serostatus were collected together with the repertoire data. Typing coverage varied by locus: roughly 620-640 donors for A, B, C, DRB1 and DQB1; roughly 560 for DQA1; more than 600 for DPA1; 400 to 480 for DPB1. Across about 370 genotyped donors of the cohort, an average of approximately 200,000 unique TCR beta nucleotide sequences per donor were sequenced, and roughly a sixth of those sequences were non-productive. The study aimed to test whether signatures of past pathogen exposure could be identified by cataloging public T cell receptors. High-throughput TCR immunosequencing, statistical association of individual TCRs with disease status, and machine learning were combined to predict cytomegalovirus infection status. Of the 398 genotyped donors, about 84% fell in the genetic ancestry cluster associated with self-reported Caucasian donors. Rather than using new phenotypic data, the later analysis identified candidate immune exposures from TCR beta sequences and from how often those sequences occurred across donors. Because of strong linkage in the cohort, roughly five DR-DQ haplotypes were treated as single units for association and clustering. Paper-wide results and their limitations: Roughly uniform sequencing depth across donors was assumed in presence/absence analyses, although this assumption may not hold. Several of the top co-occurrence clusters appeared to be linked to parvovirus B19, influenza, CMV and Epstein-Barr virus, according to a later analysis. Because HLA typing was unavailable for some donors at each locus, only the typed subset was used in association tests. Immune exposure information for the cohort was limited to CMV serostatus. In vitro tests confirmed that a few of the cytomegalovirus-associated TCR beta chains recognize cytomegalovirus antigens. The study gave a list of more than 150 TCR beta chains associated with cytomegalovirus. According to the authors, the approach could potentially be generalized to other disease states and immunological phenotypes. Correlated functional status among segregating V segments might reflect linkage disequilibrium, but an unknown experimental factor could not be ruled out. In a later genetic analysis, fewer N-insertions in productive TCRs were reported among donors in an Asian-associated ancestry cluster than the approximately 670-donor mean. In an earlier analysis of some 500 of the donors, most TCR beta V segments appeared in productive rearrangements about 87% or about 30% of the time, broadly matching IMGT annotations. A group of highly shared sequence variants was considered likely to be a technical artifact of the sequencing pipeline. In this cohort, only TCR beta chains were sequenced, and detectable features were limited by the absence of alpha or paired-chain data. The 87-base-pair reads could not distinguish some IMGT-functional V segments, including TRBV6-2 and TRBV6-3, so those segments were excluded. At a false discovery rate of 0.05, a later analysis linked 16,951 TCR beta sequences to specific HLA alleles. In a later analysis, HLA-associated TCR beta chains showed more clonal expansion and lower generation probabilities than non-associated chains that were equally common. According to a later analysis, TCR association rates differed among HLA loci, with DRB1 alleles showing the most associated TCRs and HLA-C alleles showing the fewest. A later genetic analysis associated a missense DCLRE1C variant with V-gene and J-gene trimming of TCR beta chains, and an independent cohort replicated the association. The earlier analysis of a few hundred of the donors excluded roughly 17 rarely observed V segments, including chromosome 9 orphons, because counts were too low. A later analysis found that most CMV-associated TCR beta chains appeared HLA-restricted, with HLA associations seemingly driven largely by CMV exposure. When HLA alleles, especially DR and DQ, strongly co-occurred, attributing TCR associations to individual alleles was difficult. Cytomegalovirus status was reported to be diagnosed by the classifier with high specificity and sensitivity in both the original and validation cohorts. Most TCR sequences were seen in very few donors, while some public TCRs were found in many individuals. A further reported finding was that TCR beta sequences accurately predicted the HLA-A and HLA-B alleles for most subjects in the first cohort.

This sequence originates from a woman aged 40 to 55 in good health and CMV-seronegative. Sequencing used PBMCs. The chain is made from TRBV29-1 and TRBJ2-4; no D gene call is confident. At the DNA level, the sequence is TGCAGCGTGAGCACCTTAGCCAAAAACATTCAGTACTTC. Translation gives CSVSTLAKNIQYF.